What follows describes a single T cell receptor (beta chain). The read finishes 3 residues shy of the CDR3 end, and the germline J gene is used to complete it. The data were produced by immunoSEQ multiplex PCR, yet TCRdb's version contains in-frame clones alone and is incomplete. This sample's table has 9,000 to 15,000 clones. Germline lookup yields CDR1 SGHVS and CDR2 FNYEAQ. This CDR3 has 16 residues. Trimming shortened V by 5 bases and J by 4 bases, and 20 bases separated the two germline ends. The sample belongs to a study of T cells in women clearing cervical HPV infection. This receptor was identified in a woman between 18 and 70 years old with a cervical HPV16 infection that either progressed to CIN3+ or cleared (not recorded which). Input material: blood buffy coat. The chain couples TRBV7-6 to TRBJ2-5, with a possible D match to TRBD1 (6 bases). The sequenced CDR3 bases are TGTGCCAGCAGCCCCCAGGGGCGCGCTATCGGAGAGACC. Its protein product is CASSPQGRAIGET. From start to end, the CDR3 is CASSPQGRAIGETQYF.